The 15 T cell receptor beta chains in this list originate from one sample, sequenced in a study of vaccination and CD4 T cells after COVID-19. Once obtained from cultured CD4+ T cells, the DNA was sequenced using the Oncomine TCR Beta short-read assay. TCRdb redid the calling of the PCR reads with MiXCR, one entry per CDR3 protein. The sample shows roughly 12,000 distinct CDR3 sequences, 74% of them seen only once. Antigens for these TCRs are unknown. As for treatment: approximately nine-day PBMC culture with coronavirus spike peptide pools or control peptides (ViraFEST assay). The sample here was CD4+ T cells from blood, cultured in vitro, taken after SARS-CoV-2 vaccination. These receptors were collected from a human donor who received a COVID-19 vaccine.

The CDR3 loop reads CASSLSAGGDGYTF. The DNA of the CDR3 is TGTGCCAGCAGCTTGTCGGCGGGTGGGGATGGCTACACCTTC. The chain couples TRBV7-9 to TRBJ1-2; the D is unclear. From germline, CDR1 is SEHNR and CDR2 FQNEAQ (reference sequence). CDR3 length equals 14 residues. V was cut by 3 bases and J by 6 bases, with 14 bases left in between. The entire variable domain, with the rest obtained from reference TRBV7-9 and TRBJ1-2, is as follows: DTGVSQNPRHKITKRGQNVTFRCDPISEHNRLYWYRQTLGQGPEFLTYFQNEAQLEKSRLLSDRFSAERPKGSFSTLEIQRTEQGDSAMYLCASSLSAGGDGYTFGSGTRLTVV.

This clonotype was counted only a few times. The genes are TRBV28 and TRBJ1-1, with TRBD1 matching over 7 bases. This CDR3 is built from 14 residues. V shed 6 bases and J 5 bases; nucleotides not matched to a gene: 9. CDR1 MDHEN and CDR2 SYDVKM come from the germline V gene. This CDR3 reads CASRSTGLRTEAFF. The CDR3 coding sequence is TGTGCCAGCAGGTCGACAGGGTTAAGGACTGAAGCTTTCTTT.

This clonotype appeared a few times. The chain joins TRBV20-1 to TRBJ2-3, with 7 positions matching TRBD2. Germline assignment: CDR1 DFQATT and CDR2 SNEGSKA (reference sequence). The CDR3 has 14 residues. V shed 1 base, J shed 4 bases, and the junction held 5 bases outside the gene matches. CDR3 region: CSARARAGADTQYF. In DNA form, the CDR3 reads TGCAGTGCTAGAGCCCGGGCGGGGGCAGATACGCAGTATTTT.

The rearrangement joins TRBV20-1 to TRBJ2-5; weak D call: TRBD1 (5 bases). CDR1 and CDR2 from the germline V gene are DFQATT and SNEGSKA (reference sequence). The CDR3 has 11 residues. The V end lost 4 bases, the J end lost 5 bases, and 8 bases lay between the germline ends. For the CDR3, the DNA is TGCAGTGCTATCAGGGCCGAGACCCAGTACTTC. It is translated as CSAIRAETQYF.

This clonotype was seen more than once but under ten times. The V call is TRBV7-6, the J call TRBJ2-1; D ambiguous. The germline V and J ends were trimmed by 4 bases and 6 bases, with 10 bases remaining between them. Germline CDR1 SGHVS, CDR2 FNYEAQ. CDR3 length equals 13 residues. The CDR3 loop reads CASSWSSSNEQFF. The CDR3 region has the DNA TGTGCCAGCAGCTGGAGCTCATCCAATGAGCAGTTCTTC.

A note on this clonotype: The junction departs from germline at one end; a sequencing error may be responsible. The chain couples TRBV24-1 to TRBJ1-5; D ambiguous. Germline V gene data show CDR1 as KGHDR and CDR2 as SFDVKD. This CDR3 contains 13 residues. Here the CDR3 reads CATSDSYGQHQHF. The CDR3 DNA reads TGTGCCACCAGTGATTCTTATGGTCAGCACCAGCATTTT.

The V gene is TRBV7-9, the J gene TRBJ2-5; D remains unclear. V was trimmed by 3 bases and J by 7 bases, leaving 9 bases between them. This CDR3 has 12 amino acids. Germline CDR1 SEHNR, CDR2 FQNEAQ (reference sequence). The CDR3 loop reads CASSLGLGTQYF. Here the CDR3 DNA reads TGTGCCAGCAGCTTGGGCCTAGGGACCCAGTACTTC.

This clonotype has a handful of counts. The CDR3 nucleotides read TGTGCCAGCAGCCCCTCTCGGGCGGGGGGGCAACATACGCAGTATTTT. As protein: CASSPSRAGGQHTQYF. This sequence joins TRBV14 and TRBJ2-3, with 9 bases fitting TRBD2. Losses at the gene ends were 4 bases for V and 7 bases for J; bases not matched to a gene: 12. The CDR3 is 16 residues long. Germline values: CDR1 SGHDN, CDR2 FVKESK.

V gene TRBV20-1 combines with J gene TRBJ2-2; 10 nucleotides agree with TRBD2. From germline, CDR1 is DFQATT and CDR2 SNEGSKA (reference sequence). This CDR3 has 14 amino acids. V lost 6 bases, J lost 6 bases, and 7 bases stayed unmatched. The CDR3 region is CSASSGGAAGELFF. Written as DNA, the CDR3 is TGCAGTGCGTCAAGCGGGGGGGCCGCCGGGGAGCTGTTTTTT.

This clonotype has just a few counts. The J gene is TRBJ2-5, the V gene TRBV5-1; D gene ambiguous. Per the germline V gene, CDR1 is SGHRS and CDR2 is YFSETQ. CDR3 length: 13 amino acids. Trimming pared 4 bases from V and 1 base from J, leaving 8 bases between. CDR3 coding DNA: TGCGCCAGCAGCCCTAGGCCCCAAGAGACCCAGTACTTC. This codes for CASSPRPQETQYF.

The V gene is TRBV24-1, the J gene TRBJ2-3; TRBD1 matches 11 bases. Unmatched junction bases numbered 5, after V lost 4 bases and J lost 3 bases. This CDR3 is built from 16 residues. CDR1 is KGHDR, CDR2 SFDVKD, per germline. The CDR3 loop reads CATSDRTGGETDTQYF. DNA for the CDR3: TGTGCCACCAGTGACCGGACAGGGGGCGAGACAGATACGCAGTATTTT.

This rearrangement joins TRBV20-1 to TRBJ1-1; tentatively, D is TRBD1 (5 bases). The V end was cut by 0 bases, the J end by 1 base, with 12 bases between. The CDR3 spans 15 residues. Germline V gene lookup returns CDR1 DFQATT and CDR2 SNEGSKA (reference sequence). The CDR3 region has the DNA TGCAGTGCTAGAGATGAAGGGGCAGAGAACACTGAAGCTTTCTTT. Its protein product is CSARDEGAENTEAFF.

The chain is built from TRBV7-2 and TRBJ2-7; no definite D call. Germline V gene data show CDR1 as SGHTA and CDR2 as FQGNSA. There are 14 residues in the CDR3. Trimming pared 2 bases from V and 5 bases from J, leaving 13 bases between. The CDR3 nucleotides read TGTGCCAGCAGCTTACCCTTTCGATCGGACGAGCAGTACTTC. Protein product: CASSLPFRSDEQYF.

The rearrangement links TRBV7-8 to TRBJ2-5; TRBD2 matches 8 bases. CDR1 is SGHVS, CDR2 FQNEAQ, per germline. With 0 bases clipped from V and 5 bases from J, the junction kept 8 bases outside the gene matches. The CDR3 runs 16 residues. The CDR3 is CASSLAGAGAGETQYF. The CDR3, as DNA: TGTGCCAGCAGCTTAGCGGGAGCGGGGGCCGGGGAGACCCAGTACTTC.

The rearrangement links TRBV2 to TRBJ2-3; D is tentatively TRBD1 or TRBD2 (5 bases each). The germline V gene has CDR1 SNHLY and CDR2 FYNNEI. The CDR3 loop spans 14 amino acids. Deletions cut 11 bases from V and 0 bases from J, with 15 bases between. The CDR3 loop is CASRGALSTDTQYF. The CDR3 bases are TGTGCCTCAAGAGGGGCTTTGAGCACAGATACGCAGTATTTT.